These 5 T cell receptor beta chains came from one sample sequenced in a study of blood T cell repertoires in COVID-19. Clones were read by immunoSEQ multiplex PCR, and TCRdb kept only the in-frame ones, dropping some. The sample holds 250,000 or so clones, around 84% seen once. Sequencing was performed on peripheral blood. The receptors derive from a middle-aged woman who had recovered from COVID-19.

This chain connects TRBV5-1 to TRBJ1-2; D is perhaps TRBD1 (5 bases). CDR3 size: 16 residues. V lost 1 base and J lost 3, with 16 bases in between. Germline CDR1 SGHRS, CDR2 YFSETQ. This CDR3 reads CASSLTPGSADYGYTF. CDR3 sequence (DNA): TGCGCCAGCAGCTTGACCCCAGGGTCGGCGGACTATGGCTACACCTTC.

The chain joins TRBV28 to TRBJ1-1; D not certain. This CDR3 region has 13 residues. V dropped 3 bases and J dropped 5 bases, with 10 bases sitting between them. Germline CDR1 reads MDHEN; CDR2 reads SYDVKM. As DNA, the CDR3 is TGTGCCAGCAGTTTCGCAAGGGAGACTGAAGCTTTCTTT. It specifies CASSFARETEAFF.

The V call is TRBV7-2, the J call TRBJ1-5; 7 positions agree with TRBD1. This CDR3 has 15 amino acids. V dropped 6 bases and J dropped 0; count of bases not matched to a gene: 5. CDR1 is SGHTA and CDR2 is FQGNSA in the germline V gene. CDR3 bases: TGTGCCAGCAGTCGGGACAGTGGTAGCAATCAGCCCCAGCATTTT. This gives the protein CASSRDSGSNQPQHF. Using reference TRBV7-2 and TRBJ1-5 for the parts outside the CDR3, the full variable domain is GAGVSQSPSNKVTEKGKDVELRCDPISGHTALYWYRQSLGQGLEFLIYFQGNSAPDKSGLPSDRFSAERTGGSVSTLTIQRTQQEDSAVYLCASSRDSGSNQPQHFGDGTRLSIL.

The CDR3 loop is CASSFGTGGKKAFF. The CDR3, as DNA: TGTGCCAGCAGTTTCGGGACAGGGGGCAAAAAAGCTTTCTTT. The V and J genes are TRBV6-2 or TRBV6-3 and TRBJ1-1; TRBD1 matches 12 bases. The CDR3 extends over 14 amino acids. In germline, CDR1 is MNHEY, CDR2 SVGEGT. With 4 bases clipped from V and 9 bases from J, the junction kept 6 bases outside the gene matches.

The chain combines TRBV28 with TRBJ2-1; weak D call: TRBD2 (5 bases). This CDR3 region has 17 residues. The V gene's germline CDR1 is MDHEN and CDR2 SYDVKM. V gave up 7 bases and J gave up 0 bases, with 19 bases separating them. The CDR3 here is CASTPLWRVSSYNEQFF. The CDR3, as DNA: TGTGCCAGCACCCCCCTCTGGCGGGTCAGCTCCTACAATGAGCAGTTCTTC. Full variable domain (rest looked up from reference TRBV28 and TRBJ2-1): DVKVTQSSRYLVKRTGEKVFLECVQDMDHENMFWYRQDPGLGLRLIYFSYDVKMKEKGDIPEGYSVSREKKERFSLILESASTNQTSMYLCASTPLWRVSSYNEQFFGPGTRLTVL.